Following are 25 T cell receptor beta chains from one sample sequenced in a study of neurological immune-mediated disorders. In TCRdb, the 5' RACE reads were re-called with MiXCR into one record per CDR3 protein. The table records tens of thousands of distinct CDR3 sequences, about 6.3% of them present only once. The sample taken for sequencing was CD4+ T cells from blood. These receptors originate from a middle-aged woman in good health.

This clonotype has at least ten counts. The genes are TRBV29-1 and TRBJ2-5, with TRBD2 matching 9 bases. The CDR3 covers 15 residues. Germline trimming cut 5 bases from V and 2 bases from J; bases unmatched to any gene: 9. Per the germline V gene, CDR1 is SQVTM and CDR2 is ANQGSEA. CDR3 sequence: CSVRGRLAVQETQYF. CDR3 nucleotides: TGCAGCGTTCGGGGAAGACTAGCGGTACAAGAGACCCAGTACTTC.

In its sample, this clonotype was seen many times. The chain is built from TRBV7-2 and TRBJ1-2; weak D call: TRBD1 (5 bases). The CDR3 consists of 14 residues. V was cut by 1 base and J by 8 bases, with 14 bases left in between. CDR1 and CDR2 (germline): SGHTA, FQGNSA. CDR3 in DNA: TGTGCCAGCAGCTTAGTGCCCAGGGTGGAGGGCTACACCTTC. As protein: CASSLVPRVEGYTF.

The table lists this clonotype with many counts. This chain links TRBV3-1 with TRBJ2-2; the D call may be TRBD1 or TRBD2 (6 bases each). The CDR3 extends over 17 amino acids. Trimming shortened V by 4 bases and J by 3 bases, and 18 bases separated the two germline ends. The germline V gene has CDR1 LGHDT and CDR2 YNNKEL (reference sequence). CDR3 coding DNA: TGTGCCAGCAGCCTGGCTGGGGGGCACGGGGACACCGGGGAGCTGTTTTTT. Its protein is CASSLAGGHGDTGELFF.

This clonotype was counted ten times or more. The V call is TRBV9, the J call TRBJ2-1; D is ambiguous. Germline V gene data show CDR1 as SGDLS and CDR2 as YYNGEE. The V end was cut by 4 bases, the J end by 0 bases, with 14 bases between. The CDR3 is 16 amino acids. The CDR3 region is CASSTLTTRSYNEQFF. CDR3 coding DNA: TGTGCCAGCAGCACTTTGACAACCCGCTCCTACAATGAGCAGTTCTTC.

The table lists this clonotype with many counts. This rearrangement joins TRBV5-4 to TRBJ1-6; no clear D. Germline V CDR1 and CDR2: SGHNT, YYREEE (reference sequence). This CDR3 spans 13 amino acids. With 0 bases removed from V and 13 bases from J, the gap between germline ends came to 11 bases. Written as DNA, the CDR3 is TGTGCCAGCAGCTTGGCGAGCCAGACGCCCCTCCACTTT. As protein: CASSLASQTPLHF. Supplemented by reference TRBV5-4 and TRBJ1-6, the full variable domain reads ETGVTQSPTHLIKTRGQQVTLRCSSQSGHNTVSWYQQALGQGPQFIFQYYREEENGRGNFPPRFSGLQFPNYSSELNVNALELDDSALYLCASSLASQTPLHFGNGTRLTVT.

The table lists this clonotype with many counts. The chain recombines TRBV5-1 with TRBJ1-2; D call uncertain. The CDR3 has 14 amino acids. Germline V gene lookup returns CDR1 SGHRS and CDR2 YFSETQ. Trimming removed 1 base from V and 0 bases from J, with 7 bases in between. The chain's CDR3 is CASSLSTANYGYTF. The CDR3, as DNA: TGCGCCAGCAGCTTGTCAACGGCTAACTATGGCTACACCTTC.

This clonotype appeared many times. The chain has TRBV7-6 and TRBJ1-5; TRBD1 agrees at 7 bases. This CDR3 region has 15 residues. Germline V gives CDR1 SGHVS, CDR2 FNYEAQ. V lost 5 bases, J lost 0 bases, and 4 bases stayed unmatched. CDR3 DNA sequence: TGTGCCAGCAGCCCGGGACAGTATAGCAATCAGCCCCAGCATTTT. It is translated as CASSPGQYSNQPQHF.

Many counts were recorded for this clonotype. J is TRBJ2-7 and V is TRBV7-9, with unresolved D. There are 12 residues in the CDR3. The V end was cut by 2 bases, the J end by 7 bases, with 9 bases between. Germline CDR1 and CDR2: SEHNR and FQNEAQ (reference sequence). The DNA for the CDR3 is TGTGCCAGCAGCTTAAGTTCAGCGGAGCAGTACTTC. Protein sequence: CASSLSSAEQYF. Based on the CDR3 plus reference TRBV7-9 and TRBJ2-7, the full variable domain is DTGVSQNPRHKITKRGQNVTFRCDPISEHNRLYWYRQTLGQGPEFLTYFQNEAQLEKSRLLSDRFSAERPKGSFSTLEIQRTEQGDSAMYLCASSLSSAEQYFGPGTRLTVT.

This clonotype occurred many times. The chain joins TRBV12-3 or TRBV12-4 to TRBJ2-7; no firm D call. CDR3 size: 13 residues. V lost 4 bases and J lost 3, with 10 bases in between. Here the CDR3 DNA reads TGTGCCAGCAGTTCGTCAGTTTACTACGAGCAGTACTTC. Amino acids: CASSSSVYYEQYF.

Turning to this clonotype: The junction differs from germline at one of its ends, possibly a read error. The rearrangement joins TRBV11-2 to TRBJ2-3, with D hard to call. CDR1 is SGHAT, CDR2 FQNNGV, per germline. The CDR3 sequence is 16 residues long. The CDR3 coding sequence is TGTGCCAACAGCCGCGCACGGGTCCTTGCCACAGATACGCAGTATTTT. It codes for CANSRARVLATDTQYF. The entire variable domain, with the rest obtained from reference TRBV11-2 and TRBJ2-3, is as follows: EAGVAQSPRYKIIEKRQSVAFWCNPISGHATLYWYQQILGQGPKLLIQFQNNGVVDDSQLPKDRFSAERLKGVDSTLKIQPAKLEDSAVYLCANSRARVLATDTQYFGPGTRLTVL.

This clonotype came up many times. The chain carries TRBV20-1 and TRBJ1-1, with D possibly being TRBD1 (5 bases). This CDR3 has 11 amino acids. Germline-derived CDR1 and CDR2 are DFQATT and SNEGSKA (reference sequence). Trimming stripped 6 bases from V and 1 base from J, with 6 bases between. In DNA form, the CDR3 reads TGCAGTGCCACAGGGAACACTGAAGCTTTCTTT. Translation gives CSATGNTEAFF.

This clonotype was recorded at least ten times. The gene calls are TRBV5-6 and TRBJ2-3; a weak D match, TRBD1 (6 bases). Looked up from germline, CDR1 is SGHDT and CDR2 is YYEEEE. The V end lost 4 bases, the J end lost 5 bases, and 17 bases lay between the germline ends. This CDR3 has 15 amino acids. The CDR3 nucleotides read TGTGCCAGCAGCGATCCCAGGGGCCGGAAAGATACGCAGTATTTT. Protein product: CASSDPRGRKDTQYF.

This chain joins TRBV7-9 and TRBJ2-1, with a weak D call TRBD1 (5 bases). V was cut by 4 bases and J by 10 bases, with 8 bases left in between. From germline, CDR1 is SEHNR and CDR2 FQNEAQ (reference sequence). The CDR3 is made up of 11 amino acids. The CDR3 sequence: CASSWGREQFF. The CDR3 bases are TGTGCCAGCAGCTGGGGCAGGGAGCAGTTCTTC. Supplemented by reference TRBV7-9 and TRBJ2-1, the full variable domain reads DTGVSQNPRHKITKRGQNVTFRCDPISEHNRLYWYRQTLGQGPEFLTYFQNEAQLEKSRLLSDRFSAERPKGSFSTLEIQRTEQGDSAMYLCASSWGREQFFGPGTRLTVL.

In this sample, this clonotype turned up many times. V usage is TRBV29-1 and J usage is TRBJ2-7; 7 bases are shared with TRBD2. V shed 2 bases, J shed 5 bases, and the junction held 0 bases outside the gene matches. CDR3 size: 11 residues. Germline assignment: CDR1 SQVTM and CDR2 ANQGSEA. The CDR3 is CSVETSDEQYF. The CDR3 nucleotides read TGCAGCGTTGAAACTAGCGACGAGCAGTACTTC.

This clonotype was found many times. The rearrangement joins TRBV12-3 or TRBV12-4 to TRBJ1-1, with a tentative D call TRBD1 (5 bases). Trimming left V 2 bases short and J 4 bases short, with 8 bases between. The CDR3 runs to 13 residues. This chain's CDR3 is CASSLQGSTEAFF. The CDR3 DNA reads as TGTGCCAGCAGTTTACAGGGTAGCACTGAAGCTTTCTTT.

This clonotype was counted many times. V and J are TRBV29-1 and TRBJ2-5; maybe TRBD1 (6 bases). Trimming left V 4 bases short and J 5 bases short, with 11 bases between. From germline, CDR1 is SQVTM and CDR2 ANQGSEA. This CDR3 region has 12 residues. CDR3 coding DNA: TGCAGCGTTGTAGGGGGAGTCGAGACCCAGTACTTC. Translated, it gives CSVVGGVETQYF. Drawing the rest from reference TRBV29-1 and TRBJ2-5, the complete variable domain is SAVISQKPSRDICQRGTSLTIQCQVDSQVTMMFWYRQQPGQSLTLIATANQGSEATYESGFVIDKFPISRPNLTFSTLTVSNMSPEDSSIYLCSVVGGVETQYFGPGTRLLVL.

This clonotype has at least ten counts. The chain couples TRBV10-3 to TRBJ2-1; D gene unclear. The germline V gene has CDR1 ENHRY and CDR2 SYGVKD. The V gene lost 10 bases and the J gene lost 5 bases, with 15 bases spanning the gap. The CDR3 is 13 residues long. Here the CDR3 DNA reads TGTGCCACCTTCTCAGACGGTAACAATGAGCAGTTCTTC. Protein: CATFSDGNNEQFF.

A note on this clonotype: The limits of the CDR3 on the DNA are not certain, so only TCRdb's listed CDR3 is given. The chain is built from TRBV5-1 and TRBJ1-4. The CDR3 comprises 23 residues, both ends counted. Germline V gene sequence: CDR1 SGHRS, CDR2 YFSETQ. The CDR3 sequence: CASSLAGTEAFFGQATCGEKLFF.

The sample holds many counts of this clonotype. The gene calls are TRBV7-8 and TRBJ2-1; 7 bases align to TRBD2. The V and J ends lost 4 bases and 3 bases, in that order; junction bases with no gene match: 6. Per germline, CDR1 SGHVS and CDR2 FQNEAQ. The CDR3 is 15 residues long. The CDR3 nucleotides are TGTGCCAGCAGCTCGCGGGAGACGGGCTACAATGAGCAGTTCTTC. Protein product: CASSSRETGYNEQFF.

This clonotype was observed at least ten times. This rearrangement joins TRBV28 to TRBJ2-3, with D maybe TRBD1 (6 bases). Trimming shortened V by 4 bases and J by 7 bases, and 15 bases separated the two germline ends. Germline values: CDR1 MDHEN, CDR2 SYDVKM. The CDR3 runs 14 residues. The CDR3 protein is CASSWRVQGYTQYF. The CDR3 bases are TGTGCCAGCAGTTGGCGGGTACAGGGATATACGCAGTATTTT.

In its sample, this clonotype was seen many times. The chain is built from TRBV25-1 and TRBJ2-3; a possible D gene is TRBD1 (6 bases). V was pared by 2 bases and J by 6 bases, with 15 bases between. The germline V gene has CDR1 MGHDK and CDR2 SYGVNS. The CDR3 extends over 15 amino acids. CDR3 nucleotides: TGTGCCAGCAGTGAAATACAGGGATCCACCGATACGCAGTATTTT. Encoded protein: CASSEIQGSTDTQYF.

The rearrangement uses TRBV29-1 and TRBJ2-3; TRBD2 agrees at 7 bases. The germline CDR1 and CDR2 sequences are SQVTM and ANQGSEA. Unmatched junction bases numbered 5, after V lost 3 bases and J lost 2 bases. CDR3 length equals 14 residues. DNA for the CDR3: TGCAGCGTTGAGTCAGCGGGAACCACAGATACGCAGTATTTT. It is translated as CSVESAGTTDTQYF.

This clonotype was observed many times. The CDR3 region has the DNA TGCGCCAGCAGCTTGGAACTAACCACCTACGAGCAGTACTTC. Its translation: CASSLELTTYEQYF. This chain links TRBV5-1 with TRBJ2-7; D uncertain. V gave up 0 bases and J gave up 2 bases, with 9 bases separating them. The CDR3 has 14 amino acids. Germline V gene sequence: CDR1 SGHRS, CDR2 YFSETQ. Full variable domain (remainder filled in from reference TRBV5-1 and TRBJ2-7): KAGVTQTPRYLIKTRGQQVTLSCSPISGHRSVSWYQQTPGQGLQFLFEYFSETQRNKGNFPGRFSGRQFSNSRSEMNVSTLELGDSALYLCASSLELTTYEQYFGPGTRLTVT.

This clonotype came up many times. The chain has TRBV20-1 and TRBJ2-6; D is unresolved. Trimming took 0 bases from V and 0 from J, leaving 21 bases between them. The CDR3 totals 20 residues. Germline V CDR1 and CDR2: DFQATT, SNEGSKA (reference sequence). CDR3: CSARESRRAGPISGANVLTF. CDR3 nucleotide sequence: TGCAGTGCTAGAGAGTCCCGTAGGGCAGGCCCGATCTCTGGGGCCAACGTCCTGACTTTC.

Many counts were recorded for this clonotype. The chain combines TRBV29-1 with TRBJ2-1; 8 bases are a match to TRBD2. CDR1 is SQVTM, CDR2 ANQGSEA, per germline. J lost 5 bases, V lost 5 bases, and 8 bases had no gene match. The CDR3 length is 14 residues. The DNA for the CDR3 is TGCAGCGTTAGGGAGGCGGGGGGACACAATGAGCAGTTCTTC. Protein product: CSVREAGGHNEQFF.